What follows are 21 T cell receptor beta chains derived from one specimen sequenced in a study of T cell repertoires in cytomegalovirus infection (dated by TCRdb to the late 2010s). The sample was run on an Illumina HiSeq 1500. The raw public reads went through TCRdb reprocessing: fastp at Q25, MiXCR clone calling, in-frame beta chains kept. Entries are consolidated by CDR3 protein sequence, retaining the most common genes and DNA. Here the sample has about 210,000 distinct CDR3 sequences; approximately 6.7% occur a single time. The top ten hold roughly 6.5% of the sample. The material sequenced was PBMCs. The receptors here all came from a human donor in good health (CMV status not recorded). Some clones in this sample may be carry-over from other donors' samples.

The table lists this clonotype with many counts. The chain employs TRBV12-3 or TRBV12-4 and TRBJ1-1; TRBD1 is a possible D gene (6 bases). Trimming removed 5 bases at V and 9 bases at J, with 10 bases between. The CDR3 has 11 residues. DNA of the CDR3: TGTGCCAGCAGTACGGACAGAAAAGCTTTCTTT. Residues: CASSTDRKAFF.

In its sample, this clonotype was seen many times. The junction shows a germline mismatch at one end, possibly a read error. This chain uses TRBV5-1 with TRBJ1-2; D call uncertain. Germline V CDR1 and CDR2: SGHRS, YFSETQ. The CDR3 has 14 amino acids. For the CDR3, the DNA is TGTGCCAGCAGCTTAGTCGTAGGAGACTATGGCTACACCTTC. Amino acids: CASSLVVGDYGYTF.

This clonotype was found many times. The rearrangement uses TRBV11-3 and TRBJ2-5; tentative D call: TRBD1 (5 bases). Germline-derived CDR1 and CDR2 are SGHNT and YENEEA. The CDR3 runs 13 residues. With 5 bases removed from V and 3 bases from J, the gap between germline ends came to 10 bases. CDR3: CASSTPGKETQYF. CDR3 DNA: TGTGCCAGCAGCACGCCAGGGAAAGAGACCCAGTACTTC.

The table lists this clonotype with many counts. The chain links TRBV10-3 to TRBJ2-2, with 10 nucleotides matching TRBD1. V lost 4 bases, J lost 3 bases, and 2 bases stayed unmatched. Germline CDR1 is ENHRY and CDR2 is SYGVKD. CDR3 size: 15 residues. CDR3 nucleotide sequence: TGTGCCATCAGTGGGACAGGGGGAGACACCGGGGAGCTGTTTTTT. Amino acid sequence: CAISGTGGDTGELFF.

Ten or more counts support this clonotype. The chain joins TRBV27 to TRBJ1-6; D call uncertain. The CDR3 is 17 residues long. V dropped 0 bases and J dropped 2 bases, with 11 bases sitting between them. Germline CDR1 MNHEY, CDR2 SMNVEV (reference sequence). The CDR3 loop is CASSLSSEKAYNSPLHF. The CDR3 DNA follows: TGTGCCAGCAGTTTATCATCCGAAAAAGCCTATAATTCACCCCTCCACTTT.

This chain uses TRBV7-2 with TRBJ1-1; 9 bases fit TRBD1. The CDR3 is 15 residues long. V gave up 3 bases and J gave up 2 bases; unmatched junction bases: 4. CDR1 is SGHTA and CDR2 is FQGNSA in the germline V gene. CDR3 nucleotides: TGTGCCAGCAGCTTTTTGGGACAGGGAAACACTGAAGCTTTCTTT. This translates into CASSFLGQGNTEAFF.

This clonotype has ten or more counts. The chain uses TRBV7-9 and TRBJ2-2; D gene uncertain. Germline CDR1 is SEHNR and CDR2 is FQNEAQ (reference sequence). Trimming took 5 bases from V and 0 from J, leaving 13 bases between them. The CDR3 runs 16 residues. The CDR3 loop reads CASSPLGFANTGELFF. In nucleotides, the CDR3 is TGTGCCAGCAGCCCCCTCGGGTTCGCGAACACCGGGGAGCTGTTTTTT. Using reference TRBV7-9 and TRBJ2-2 for the parts outside the CDR3, the full variable domain is DTGVSQNPRHKITKRGQNVTFRCDPISEHNRLYWYRQTLGQGPEFLTYFQNEAQLEKSRLLSDRFSAERPKGSFSTLEIQRTEQGDSAMYLCASSPLGFANTGELFFGEGSRLTVL.

At least ten counts were recorded for this clonotype. The chain joins TRBV7-2 to TRBJ2-7; D might be TRBD1 or TRBD2, each matching 7 bases. The length of the CDR3 is 14 residues. Trimming shortened V by 4 bases and J by 7 bases, and 17 bases separated the two germline ends. CDR1 and CDR2 (germline): SGHTA, FQGNSA. The CDR3 is CASSSRGGMGEQYF. As DNA, the CDR3 is TGTGCCAGCAGCTCCAGGGGGGGAATGGGGGAGCAGTACTTC. The full variable domain, its missing parts supplied by reference TRBV7-2 and TRBJ2-7, is GAGVSQSPSNKVTEKGKDVELRCDPISGHTALYWYRQSLGQGLEFLIYFQGNSAPDKSGLPSDRFSAERTGGSVSTLTIQRTQQEDSAVYLCASSSRGGMGEQYFGPGTRLTVT.

This clonotype came up many times. This chain uses TRBV7-2 with TRBJ2-5; a weak D match, TRBD2 (7 bases). The CDR3 loop spans 15 amino acids. Trimming removed 3 bases at V and 8 bases at J, with 19 bases between. Germline V gene lookup returns CDR1 SGHTA and CDR2 FQGNSA. CDR3 amino acids: CASSLGARGQATQYF. The CDR3 region has the DNA TGTGCCAGCAGCTTGGGGGCGCGGGGGCAGGCCACCCAGTACTTC.

Ten or more counts support this clonotype. The chain couples TRBV12-3 or TRBV12-4 to TRBJ2-1, with 7 bases identical to TRBD1. This CDR3 comprises 15 residues. V lost 6 bases to trimming and J lost 4 bases; unmatched junction nucleotides: 9. The CDR3 spells CASSNGPGQYNEQFF. CDR3 in DNA: TGTGCCAGCAGCAACGGACCGGGACAGTACAATGAGCAGTTCTTC.

In this sample, this clonotype turned up many times. V is TRBV6-2 or TRBV6-3 and J is TRBJ1-1; perhaps TRBD1 as D (6 bases). The germline CDR1 and CDR2 sequences are MNHEY and SVGEGT. The CDR3 is 14 residues long. V dropped 1 base and J dropped 4 bases, with 10 bases sitting between them. The CDR3 spells CASSYYRDSTEAFF. In DNA form, the CDR3 reads TGTGCCAGCAGTTACTACAGGGATAGCACTGAAGCTTTCTTT.

This clonotype was picked up many times. This sequence joins TRBV6-2 or TRBV6-3 and TRBJ2-2; D possibly matches TRBD1 or TRBD2 (6 bases each). Germline V CDR1 and CDR2: MNHEY, SVGEGT. V gave up 10 bases and J gave up 5 bases, with 17 bases separating them. The CDR3 sequence is 14 residues long. The CDR3 loop reads CATTWGALTGELFF. The CDR3 DNA reads TGTGCCACCACCTGGGGGGCGTTAACCGGGGAGCTGTTTTTT.

This clonotype showed up many times. The chain has TRBV4-1 and TRBJ1-5; D is unresolved. The germline CDR1 and CDR2 sequences are MGHRA and YSYEKL. The CDR3 covers 16 residues. V lost 1 base and J 2 bases, leaving 12 bases between the germline ends. CDR3 in amino acids: CASSQGNLVGNQPQHF. CDR3 DNA: TGCGCCAGCAGCCAAGGAAACTTAGTTGGCAATCAGCCCCAGCATTTT.

The table lists this clonotype with many counts. This chain connects TRBV6-1 to TRBJ2-7; 9 positions match TRBD1. Germline values: CDR1 MNHNS, CDR2 SASEGT. Trimming took 6 bases from V and 5 from J; bases not matched to a gene: 8. This CDR3 region has 14 residues. The DNA of the CDR3 is TGTGCCAGCAGCTCCGGGACAGGGTCCGACGAGCAGTACTTC. Translation gives CASSSGTGSDEQYF.

This clonotype was seen at least ten times. This chain joins TRBV4-3 and TRBJ2-2; 11 positions match TRBD2. Trimming removed 6 bases from V and 6 bases from J; junction bases left unmatched: 6. The CDR3 is made up of 15 amino acids. Germline V gene lookup returns CDR1 LGHNA and CDR2 YSLEER. The CDR3 DNA reads as TGCGCCAGCAGGCTAGCGGGGGGTCCGTCCGGGGAGCTGTTTTTT. It encodes CASRLAGGPSGELFF.

This sequence joins TRBV20-1 and TRBJ1-1, with D unresolved. V was trimmed by 6 bases and J by 2 bases, leaving 16 bases between them. The CDR3 has 14 amino acids. The germline V gene encodes CDR1 DFQATT and CDR2 SNEGSKA (reference sequence). The CDR3 reads CSAPARTGNTEAFF. CDR3 nucleotides: TGCAGTGCGCCGGCCAGGACGGGTAACACTGAAGCTTTCTTT.

This clonotype was seen many times. The chain joins TRBV5-1 to TRBJ1-4; D uncertain. Germline loops: CDR1 SGHRS, CDR2 YFSETQ. The length of the CDR3 is 18 residues. The V end lost 0 bases, the J end lost 0 bases, and 15 bases lay between the germline ends. DNA of the CDR3: TGCGCCAGCAGCTTGGTCGGGCCAGCCCTTGCAACTAATGAAAAACTGTTTTTT. As protein: CASSLVGPALATNEKLFF.

This clonotype occurred many times. V gene TRBV7-2 combines with J gene TRBJ2-1; 8 bases align to TRBD2. Germline V gives CDR1 SGHTA, CDR2 FQGNSA. CDR3 size: 18 residues. The J segment lost 0 bases and the V segment lost 1 base, leaving 8 bases of the junction unmatched. In DNA form, the CDR3 reads TGTGCCAGCAGCTTAGGCCTAGCGGGTGTGAGCTCCTACAATGAGCAGTTCTTC. Amino acid sequence: CASSLGLAGVSSYNEQFF.

This clonotype was detected ten times or more. The chain recombines TRBV7-8 with TRBJ1-1; a possible D gene is TRBD1 (6 bases). CDR3 size: 14 residues. Germline CDR1 is SGHVS and CDR2 is FQNEAQ. The V gene lost 5 bases and the J gene lost 10 bases, with 20 bases spanning the gap. The CDR3 sequence is CASSGRFSGHRAFF. The CDR3 nucleotides read TGTGCCAGCAGCGGCCGATTTTCGGGACATCGAGCTTTCTTT.

This chain links TRBV9 with TRBJ2-4; D might be TRBD1 or TRBD2, each matching 6 bases. Germline loops: CDR1 SGDLS, CDR2 YYNGEE. This CDR3 spans 14 amino acids. V was shortened by 0 bases and J by 9 bases, with 13 bases between the two germline ends. As DNA, the CDR3 is TGTGCCAGCAGCGTAGGTGGAGGGGGGAGCATTCAGTACTTC. Amino acids: CASSVGGGGSIQYF.

There are many counts of this clonotype. The gene calls are TRBV7-2 and TRBJ1-5, with D possibly TRBD1 on 5 matching bases. This CDR3 contains 15 residues. V was pared by 1 base and J by 4 bases, with 11 bases between. Germline V CDR1 and CDR2: SGHTA, FQGNSA. The DNA of the CDR3 is TGTGCCAGCAGCTTAGGCCGGACACATAATCAGCCCCAGCATTTT. It encodes CASSLGRTHNQPQHF.